The T cell receptor (beta chain) described here comes from a study of shared clonotypes between healthy human individuals. As defined, naive CD8 cells were CD45RO-negative and positively selected for CCR7, with terminally differentiated effector memory CD45RA+ cells excluded. The authors ran the assay at deep level. Profiling relied on immunoSEQ multiplex PCR, and the TCRdb table lists in-frame clones only, not all of them. In the table there are 630,000 or so clones, nearly 98% of which are singletons. The V gene lost 0 bases and the J gene lost 3 bases, with 10 bases spanning the gap. The CDR3 totals 14 residues. Germline V CDR1 and CDR2: SGDLS, YYNGEE.

This TCR came from a man aged 25-40 years in good health. This chain joins TRBV9 and TRBJ2-7; D is ambiguous. Sequencing input: naive CD8+ T cells sorted from blood. CDR3 bases: TGTGCCAGCAGCGTAGGGAAGGGAAACTACGAGCAGTACTTC. This translates into CASSVGKGNYEQYF.